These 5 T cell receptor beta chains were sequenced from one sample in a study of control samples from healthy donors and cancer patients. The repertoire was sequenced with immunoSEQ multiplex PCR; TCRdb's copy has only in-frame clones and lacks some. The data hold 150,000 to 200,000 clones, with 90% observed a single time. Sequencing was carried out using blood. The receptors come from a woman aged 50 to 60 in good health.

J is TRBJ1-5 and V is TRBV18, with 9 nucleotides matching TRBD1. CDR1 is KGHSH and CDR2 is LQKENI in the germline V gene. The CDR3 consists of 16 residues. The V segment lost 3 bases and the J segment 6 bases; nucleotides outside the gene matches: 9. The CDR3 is CASSPPGQGVGQPQHF. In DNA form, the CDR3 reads TGTGCCAGCTCACCTCCGGGACAGGGAGTGGGTCAGCCCCAGCATTTT.

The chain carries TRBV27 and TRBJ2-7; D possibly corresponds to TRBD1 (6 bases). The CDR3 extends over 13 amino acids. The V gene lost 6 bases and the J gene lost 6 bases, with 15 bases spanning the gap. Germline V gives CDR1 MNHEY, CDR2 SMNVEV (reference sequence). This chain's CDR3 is CASSLNNRVEQYF. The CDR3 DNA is TGTGCCAGCAGCCTAAATAACAGGGTCGAGCAGTACTTC.

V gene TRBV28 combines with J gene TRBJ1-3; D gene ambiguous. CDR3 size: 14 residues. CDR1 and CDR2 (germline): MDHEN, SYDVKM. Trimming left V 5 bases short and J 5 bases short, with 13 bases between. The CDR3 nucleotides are TGTGCCAGCAGTAACCAAAGGTTACGAAACACCATATATTTT. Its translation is CASSNQRLRNTIYF.

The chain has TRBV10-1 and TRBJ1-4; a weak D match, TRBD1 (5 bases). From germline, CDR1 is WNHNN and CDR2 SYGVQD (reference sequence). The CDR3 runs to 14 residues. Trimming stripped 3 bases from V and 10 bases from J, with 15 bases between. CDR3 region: CASSDLWVGGKLFF. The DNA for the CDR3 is TGCGCCAGCAGTGATTTATGGGTTGGGGGAAAACTGTTTTTT.

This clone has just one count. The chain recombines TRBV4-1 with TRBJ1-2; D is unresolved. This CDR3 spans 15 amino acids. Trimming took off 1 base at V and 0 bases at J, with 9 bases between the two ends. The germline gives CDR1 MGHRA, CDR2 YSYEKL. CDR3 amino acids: CASSQGPATNYGYTF. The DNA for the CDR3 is TGCGCCAGCAGCCAAGGACCGGCTACTAACTATGGCTACACCTTC.